The 23 T cell receptor beta chains below were found in one sample sequenced in a study of shared clonotypes between healthy human individuals. Produced via immunoSEQ multiplex PCR; TCRdb's table is partial and in-frame only. The repertoire has around 700,000 clones, about two thirds of them found once; the top ten carry approximately 1.8%. Material: memory CD4+ T cells sorted from blood. The sample's subset: CD45RA-negative fraction. These receptors came from a woman aged 25-40 years in good health.

At least ten counts were recorded for this clone. The chain joins TRBV4-2 to TRBJ1-1; TRBD1 agrees at 7 bases. CDR1 is LGHNA, CDR2 YNFKEQ, per germline. The CDR3 is 20 residues long. Trimming took 0 bases from V and 6 from J; bases not matched to a gene: 22. DNA of the CDR3: TGTGCCAGCAGCCAAGATTCGAGACAGGGTGTCCCCCACAGAGACGCTGAAGCTTTCTTT. It yields the protein CASSQDSRQGVPHRDAEAFF.

The V and J genes are TRBV7-9 and TRBJ2-1, with D perhaps matching TRBD1 or TRBD2 (7 bases each). V lost 5 bases and J 5 bases, leaving 16 bases between the germline ends. Germline values: CDR1 SEHNR, CDR2 FQNEAQ (reference sequence). The CDR3 is 15 residues long. Here the CDR3 reads CASSPRQGLNNEQFF. The CDR3 nucleotides read TGTGCCAGCAGCCCTCGACAGGGACTAAACAATGAGCAGTTCTTC.

V and J are TRBV6-5 and TRBJ1-4, with 9 bases that match TRBD1. The V gene end was trimmed by 5 bases and the J gene end by 8 bases; junction bases not matched to a gene: 3. Germline V gene data show CDR1 as MNHEY and CDR2 as SVGAGI. This CDR3 spans 13 amino acids. The CDR3 bases are TGTGCCAGCAGTATGACAGGGGGGGAAAAACTGTTTTTT. Translated, it gives CASSMTGGEKLFF.

This clone was observed once. The chain is built from TRBV28 and TRBJ1-2; 7 positions agree with TRBD1. Losses at the gene ends were 6 bases for V and 5 bases for J; bases not matched to a gene: 9. Germline lookup yields CDR1 MDHEN and CDR2 SYDVKM. The CDR3 totals 14 residues. The CDR3 DNA reads TGTGCCAGCAGGATACCCGGGACAGCATATGGCTACACCTTC. It specifies CASRIPGTAYGYTF.

This rearrangement joins TRBV4-1 to TRBJ2-5; D might be TRBD2 (5 bases). The CDR3 contains 16 residues. V was shortened by 0 bases and J by 5 bases, with 16 bases between the two germline ends. Germline V gene data show CDR1 as MGHRA and CDR2 as YSYEKL. CDR3 DNA: TGCGCCAGCAGCCAAGACTTTAACCGGGGAAGGGAGACCCAGTACTTC. Translated: CASSQDFNRGRETQYF.

This sequence joins TRBV19 and TRBJ2-2; either TRBD1 or TRBD2 may fit D (5 bases each). This CDR3 region has 14 residues. The germline CDR1 and CDR2 sequences are LNHDA and SQIVND (reference sequence). Trimming took 5 bases from V and 4 from J, leaving 11 bases between them. The chain's CDR3 is CASSQRGGTGELFF. The CDR3 DNA reads TGTGCCAGTAGTCAACGGGGCGGCACCGGGGAGCTGTTTTTT.

V is TRBV28 and J is TRBJ1-5; 8 positions agree with TRBD1. Germline CDR1 and CDR2: MDHEN and SYDVKM. V lost 6 bases and J lost 2; bases outside the gene matches: 9. This CDR3 has 16 residues. This chain's CDR3 is CASRGTGGLGNQPQHF. For the CDR3, the DNA is TGTGCCAGCAGAGGAACAGGGGGTCTCGGCAATCAGCCCCAGCATTTT.

The V gene is TRBV7-9, the J gene TRBJ1-2, with D perhaps TRBD1 (5 bases). This CDR3 contains 13 residues. Germline V CDR1 and CDR2: SEHNR, FQNEAQ (reference sequence). V was pared by 1 base and J by 7 bases, with 10 bases between. The CDR3 region has the DNA TGTGCCAGCAGCTTAGAAGGGGAAGGTGGCTACACCTTC. It translates to CASSLEGEGGYTF.

The CDR3 bases are TGCAGTGTCCAGGCTGGGAATGGCTACACCTTC. This codes for CSVQAGNGYTF. The chain carries TRBV20-1 and TRBJ1-2; unclear D gene. Per the germline V gene, CDR1 is DFQATT and CDR2 is SNEGSKA (reference sequence). Trimming cost V 7 bases and J 6 bases, with 12 bases left between them. The CDR3 length is 11 residues.

V and J are TRBV7-8 and TRBJ2-7; 9 nucleotides line up with TRBD1. After removal of 2 bases from V and 3 bases from J, the junction contained 8 bases not matched to a gene. Germline lookup yields CDR1 SGHVS and CDR2 FQNEAQ. This CDR3 comprises 16 residues. The CDR3 nucleotides are TGTGCCAGCAGCTTATCGGCGGGGACAGGGAACTACGAGCAGTACTTC. Protein sequence: CASSLSAGTGNYEQYF.

The chain recombines TRBV19 with TRBJ2-1; 7 bases line up with TRBD1. CDR1 and CDR2 from the germline V gene are LNHDA and SQIVND (reference sequence). There are 15 residues in the CDR3. J gave up 6 bases and V 3 bases, and 8 bases lay outside the gene matches. The CDR3 protein is CASSIRGDSLNEQFF. In DNA form, the CDR3 reads TGTGCCAGTAGTATCCGAGGGGACAGTCTCAATGAGCAGTTCTTC.

The CDR3 loop is CASSLEREGYEQYF. The CDR3, as DNA: TGTGCCAGCAGCTTAGAGCGGGAGGGCTACGAGCAGTACTTC. The chain couples TRBV11-2 to TRBJ2-7; 9 positions match TRBD2. The CDR3 extends over 14 amino acids. The V and J ends lost 0 bases and 3 bases, in that order; junction bases with no gene match: 0. Germline lookup yields CDR1 SGHAT and CDR2 FQNNGV.

The V gene is TRBV6-1, the J gene TRBJ2-3; D not certain. This CDR3 spans 13 amino acids. The V and J ends lost 1 base and 1 base respectively, with 3 bases between them. Germline V gene data show CDR1 as MNHNS and CDR2 as SASEGT. CDR3 region: CASSEVRTDTQYF. The CDR3 DNA follows: TGTGCCAGCAGTGAAGTCCGCACAGATACGCAGTATTTT.

The rearrangement links TRBV5-1 to TRBJ1-1; D not certain. CDR1 is SGHRS, CDR2 YFSETQ, per germline. The V gene lost 4 bases and the J gene lost 0 bases, with 13 bases spanning the gap. The CDR3 is 15 residues long. The CDR3 DNA reads as TGCGCCAGCAGCATGCTAGCCAGTATGAACACTGAAGCTTTCTTT. It codes for CASSMLASMNTEAFF.

The J gene is TRBJ1-2, the V gene TRBV6-1; D possibly corresponds to TRBD1 (5 bases). The V gene lost 4 bases and the J gene lost 8 bases, with 20 bases spanning the gap. Germline V gene data show CDR1 as MNHNS and CDR2 as SASEGT. There are 15 residues in the CDR3. The CDR3 region has the DNA TGTGCCAGCAGTGGACCCGGGACGGCTTTATTCGGCTACACCTTC. It translates to CASSGPGTALFGYTF.

This clone has more than one count but fewer than ten. The gene calls are TRBV6-5 and TRBJ2-1; D is possibly TRBD2 (6 bases). V was trimmed by 2 bases and J by 9 bases, leaving 17 bases between them. Germline CDR1 and CDR2: MNHEY and SVGAGI. CDR3 size: 15 residues. CDR3 DNA sequence: TGTGCCAGCAGTTACGACGACAGACTACTAGCTGAGCAGTTCTTC. It specifies CASSYDDRLLAEQFF.

This chain links TRBV19 with TRBJ1-5, with a weak D call TRBD1 (5 bases). Germline V CDR1 and CDR2: LNHDA, SQIVND (reference sequence). The V and J ends lost 5 bases and 6 bases respectively, with 11 bases between them. CDR3 size: 13 residues. CDR3 protein: CASSGTQGQPQHF. The CDR3 DNA reads as TGTGCCAGTAGTGGGACCCAGGGTCAGCCCCAGCATTTT.

This clone has just one count. The chain joins TRBV5-6 to TRBJ2-1; 8 nucleotides align to TRBD2. After removal of 5 bases from V and 10 bases from J, the junction contained 11 bases not matched to a gene. Germline lookup yields CDR1 SGHDT and CDR2 YYEEEE. The CDR3 covers 14 residues. Here the CDR3 DNA reads TGTGCCAGCAGGGCCCGGGGAGCGGGAGCCGAGCAGTTCTTC. It codes for CASRARGAGAEQFF. Full variable domain (outside the CDR3, taken from reference TRBV5-6 and TRBJ2-1): DAGVTQSPTHLIKTRGQQVTLRCSPKSGHDTVSWYQQALGQGPQFIFQYYEEEERQRGNFPDRFSGHQFPNYSSELNVNALLLGDSALYLCASRARGAGAEQFFGPGTRLTVL.

The chain employs TRBV7-9 and TRBJ1-4, with D uncertain. Germline values: CDR1 SEHNR, CDR2 FQNEAQ (reference sequence). Trimming took off 5 bases at V and 4 bases at J, with 5 bases between the two ends. CDR3 length: 12 residues. CDR3 in amino acids: CASSVNNEKLFF. DNA of the CDR3: TGTGCCAGCAGCGTTAATAATGAAAAACTGTTTTTT.

The rearrangement joins TRBV6-1 to TRBJ2-1, with TRBD1 matching 8 bases. The CDR3 covers 15 residues. J was trimmed by 9 bases and V by 1 base; bases with no gene match: 8. Germline assignment: CDR1 MNHNS and CDR2 SASEGT. CDR3 DNA: TGTGCCAGCAGTGAAGGGGCAGGGGGCTGGGCTGAGCAGTTCTTC. Amino acid sequence: CASSEGAGGWAEQFF.

The rearrangement joins TRBV5-1 to TRBJ2-7; 9 positions agree with TRBD2. The CDR3 has 16 residues. CDR1 and CDR2 (germline): SGHRS, YFSETQ. V gave up 3 bases and J gave up 6 bases; unmatched junction bases: 13. The CDR3 region has the DNA TGCGCCAGCAGCTCCAGACAATGGACTAGCGTCACCGAGCAGTACTTC. This gives the protein CASSSRQWTSVTEQYF. The full variable domain, with the rest looked up from reference TRBV5-1 and TRBJ2-7, is KAGVTQTPRYLIKTRGQQVTLSCSPISGHRSVSWYQQTPGQGLQFLFEYFSETQRNKGNFPGRFSGRQFSNSRSEMNVSTLELGDSALYLCASSSRQWTSVTEQYFGPGTRLTVT.

This clone has only a few counts. The chain is built from TRBV2 and TRBJ2-7, with 14 bases aligning to TRBD2. The CDR3 is 15 residues long. Germline V CDR1 and CDR2: SNHLY, FYNNEI. V trimming: 8 bases; J trimming: 2 bases; junction bases outside the gene matches: 5. The DNA of the CDR3 is TGTGCCAGCCAGACTAGCGGGGGGGACCCCTACGAGCAGTACTTC. This codes for CASQTSGGDPYEQYF.

CDR3 nucleotide sequence: TGTGCCAGTAGTAGCACCCAAAACACCGGGGAGCTGTTTTTT. Its translation: CASSSTQNTGELFF. V and J are TRBV19 and TRBJ2-2; no clear D gene. The germline gives CDR1 LNHDA, CDR2 SQIVND (reference sequence). CDR3 length equals 14 residues. V gave up 4 bases and J gave up 2 bases, with 8 bases separating them. Supplemented by reference TRBV19 and TRBJ2-2, the full variable domain reads DGGITQSPKYLFRKEGQNVTLSCEQNLNHDAMYWYRQDPGQGLRLIYYSQIVNDFQKGDIAEGYSVSREKKESFPLTVTSAQKNPTAFYLCASSSTQNTGELFFGEGSRLTVL.